These 30 T cell receptor beta chains were sequenced from one sample in a study of Ad26.COV2.S vaccination and SARS-CoV-2 variants. This table comes from immunoSEQ multiplex PCR, and its TCRdb copy is limited to in-frame clones, with some not included. The sample consists of about 350,000 clones, 80% to 90% of them appearing once. Treatment of the sample: around 19 received Ad26.COV2.S at low or high dose, single or two shots; 5 received placebo; per-sample allocation not given. Specimen acquisition occurred on day 63 following the initial vaccine or placebo injection. The specimen comprised peripheral blood, sampled in a trial of Ad26.COV2.S vaccine versus placebo. These receptors originate from a person aged 18-65 years who received the Ad26.COV2.S COVID-19 vaccine or a placebo.

J is TRBJ2-1 and V is TRBV7-9; no reliable D call. The CDR3 totals 11 residues. CDR1 is SEHNR and CDR2 is FQNEAQ in the germline V gene (reference sequence). The V end lost 4 bases, the J end lost 9 bases, and 7 bases lay between the germline ends. The CDR3 here is CASSSSGEQFF. The CDR3 DNA reads as TGTGCCAGCAGCTCGTCGGGTGAGCAGTTCTTC.

The CDR3 is CSGRESSYNEQFF. Written as DNA, the CDR3 is TGCAGCGGCCGGGAGAGCTCCTACAATGAGCAGTTCTTC. J is TRBJ2-1 and V is TRBV29-1; D possibly corresponds to TRBD2 (6 bases). The V and J ends lost 7 bases and 0 bases respectively, with 10 bases between them. The V gene's germline CDR1 is SQVTM and CDR2 ANQGSEA. The CDR3 is 13 residues long.

This chain connects TRBV27 to TRBJ1-2; D gene unclear. CDR3 length: 14 amino acids. Trimming took off 3 bases at V and 3 bases at J, with 11 bases between the two ends. Germline V lookup: CDR1 MNHEY, CDR2 SMNVEV (reference sequence). The CDR3 here is CASSLEAGYYGYTF. The CDR3 coding sequence is TGTGCCAGCAGTTTGGAAGCGGGTTACTATGGCTACACCTTC.

The chain carries TRBV3-1 (or the pseudogene TRBV3-2) and TRBJ2-5, with 8 bases matching TRBD2. This CDR3 contains 15 residues. Germline V CDR1 and CDR2: LGHDT, YNNKEL (reference sequence). With 0 bases clipped from V and 5 bases from J, the junction kept 5 bases outside the gene matches. The CDR3 loop reads CASSQDFGGAETQYF. Written as DNA, the CDR3 is TGTGCCAGCAGCCAAGATTTCGGGGGGGCCGAGACCCAGTACTTC.

This clone was picked up one time. The chain is built from TRBV6-5 and TRBJ1-2; possibly TRBD1 for D (5 bases). The CDR3 length is 13 residues. Trimming removed 6 bases from V and 2 bases from J, with 10 bases in between. Looked up from germline, CDR1 is MNHEY and CDR2 is SVGAGI. CDR3 nucleotide sequence: TGTGCCAGCAGACTCGACAGAAACTATGGCTACACCTTC. Amino acids: CASRLDRNYGYTF.

The J gene is TRBJ1-2, the V gene TRBV11-2; D ambiguous. The CDR3 totals 14 residues. The germline V and J ends were trimmed by 3 bases and 8 bases, with 16 bases remaining between them. From germline, CDR1 is SGHAT and CDR2 FQNNGV. The DNA of the CDR3 is TGTGCCAGCAGCTTCGTTCGGCGGGAGCAGGGCTACACCTTC. This gives the protein CASSFVRREQGYTF.

The chain's CDR3 is CASSLGQGAGSEKLFF. CDR3 coding DNA: TGTGCCAGCAGCTTAGGACAGGGGGCAGGAAGCGAAAAACTGTTTTTT. The chain couples TRBV7-2 to TRBJ1-4; TRBD1 agrees at 10 bases. The CDR3 spans 16 residues. The ends lost 1 base at V and 8 bases at J; junction bases unmatched: 7. CDR1 and CDR2 (germline): SGHTA, FQGNSA.

The table lists this clone with a count of one. The chain joins TRBV5-1 to TRBJ2-2; the D gene is possibly TRBD2 (5 bases). Germline CDR1 is SGHRS and CDR2 is YFSETQ. The CDR3 consists of 16 residues. The V end was cut by 0 bases, the J end by 3 bases, with 12 bases between. The DNA of the CDR3 is TGCGCCAGCAGCTTGGTGCCGGGAAGCGACACCGGGGAGCTGTTTTTT. This gives the protein CASSLVPGSDTGELFF. Complete variable domain (other parts from reference TRBV5-1 and TRBJ2-2): KAGVTQTPRYLIKTRGQQVTLSCSPISGHRSVSWYQQTPGQGLQFLFEYFSETQRNKGNFPGRFSGRQFSNSRSEMNVSTLELGDSALYLCASSLVPGSDTGELFFGEGSRLTVL.

This chain connects TRBV4-3 to TRBJ2-3; D gene unclear. Between the trimmed V and J ends, which lost 1 base and 1 base, there was a span of 9 bases. CDR3 length: 15 residues. CDR1 and CDR2 (germline): LGHNA, YSLEER. The CDR3 here is CASSQGALRTDTQYF. In DNA, the CDR3 is TGCGCCAGCAGCCAAGGAGCTCTGCGCACAGATACGCAGTATTTT.

The rearrangement joins TRBV25-1 to TRBJ1-6; TRBD1 agrees at 8 bases. The CDR3 sequence is 14 residues long. Germline V gene data show CDR1 as MGHDK and CDR2 as SYGVNS. V gave up 4 bases and J gave up 9 bases; unmatched junction bases: 5. CDR3 DNA sequence: TGTGCCAGCAGTGCCCAGGGGGCTGGTTCACCCCTCCACTTT. Amino acid sequence: CASSAQGAGSPLHF. Variable domain in full (rest from reference TRBV25-1 and TRBJ1-6): EADIYQTPRYLVIGTGKKITLECSQTMGHDKMYWYQQDPGMELHLIHYSYGVNSTEKGDLSSESTVSRIRTEHFPLTLESARPSHTSQYLCASSAQGAGSPLHFGNGTRLTVT.

The gene calls are TRBV5-6 and TRBJ1-2; D ambiguous. The CDR3 has 12 amino acids. Germline CDR1 and CDR2: SGHDT and YYEEEE. Trimming pared 4 bases from V and 5 bases from J, leaving 9 bases between. CDR3 in amino acids: CASSPGTYGYTF. CDR3 sequence (DNA): TGTGCCAGCAGCCCGGGCACATATGGCTACACCTTC. Looking up the rest from reference TRBV5-6 and TRBJ1-2 gives the full variable domain: DAGVTQSPTHLIKTRGQQVTLRCSPKSGHDTVSWYQQALGQGPQFIFQYYEEEERQRGNFPDRFSGHQFPNYSSELNVNALLLGDSALYLCASSPGTYGYTFGSGTRLTVV.

This chain uses TRBV10-1 with TRBJ2-4; no clear D gene. There are 16 residues in the CDR3. The V end was cut by 4 bases, the J end by 0 bases, with 13 bases between. Germline V CDR1 and CDR2: WNHNN, SYGVQD (reference sequence). The CDR3 here is CASSAKGRKAKNIQYF. The CDR3 coding sequence is TGCGCCAGCAGTGCTAAAGGCAGGAAAGCCAAAAACATTCAGTACTTC.

The V call is TRBV12-3 or TRBV12-4, the J call TRBJ2-1; possible D gene TRBD1, 6 bases. V lost 3 bases to trimming and J lost 8 bases, with 11 bases between them. The CDR3 is made up of 13 amino acids. This CDR3 reads CASSLVGGHEQFF. The DNA of the CDR3 is TGTGCCAGCAGTTTGGTTGGGGGCCATGAGCAGTTCTTC.

This clone was observed a handful of times. The chain joins TRBV5-6 to TRBJ2-7; unclear D gene. This CDR3 is built from 15 residues. Germline V CDR1 and CDR2: SGHDT, YYEEEE. V lost 1 base, J lost 1 base, and 12 bases lay in between. Here the CDR3 reads CASSLRNSGSYEQYF. CDR3 in DNA: TGTGCCAGCAGCTTGAGAAACTCTGGGTCCTACGAGCAGTACTTC.

The rearrangement uses TRBV5-1 and TRBJ1-1; TRBD1 matches 7 bases. Germline CDR1 reads SGHRS; CDR2 reads YFSETQ. The V and J ends lost 3 bases and 5 bases, in that order; junction bases with no gene match: 10. The CDR3 totals 15 residues. CDR3 region: CASSSRTGGSTEAFF. Written as DNA, the CDR3 is TGCGCCAGCAGCTCGAGGACAGGAGGATCAACTGAAGCTTTCTTT.

This chain connects TRBV28 to TRBJ2-1; 9 bases align to TRBD2. The CDR3 loop spans 15 amino acids. V lost 6 bases to trimming and J lost 0 bases; unmatched junction nucleotides: 3. Germline assignment: CDR1 MDHEN and CDR2 SYDVKM. The CDR3 reads CASSLSGSSYNEQFF. DNA for the CDR3: TGTGCCAGCAGCCTTAGCGGGAGCTCCTACAATGAGCAGTTCTTC.

The rearrangement uses TRBV28 and TRBJ2-7; D possibly corresponds to TRBD2 (5 bases). Germline V CDR1 and CDR2: MDHEN, SYDVKM. Trimming cost V 5 bases and J 3 bases, with 17 bases left between them. The CDR3 extends over 15 amino acids. Here the CDR3 reads CASSKSGGLSYEQYF. In DNA, the CDR3 is TGTGCCAGCAGTAAGAGCGGTGGGCTTAGCTACGAGCAGTACTTC.

Details on this clone: In the same sample, other DNA sequences code for this CDR3. This chain links TRBV5-1 with TRBJ2-2; the D is unclear. The germline V and J ends were trimmed by 0 bases and 4 bases, with 4 bases remaining between them. The length of the CDR3 is 13 residues. Germline values: CDR1 SGHRS, CDR2 YFSETQ. The CDR3 is CASSLGGTGELFF. For the CDR3, the DNA is TGCGCCAGCAGCTTGGGCGGCACCGGGGAGCTGTTTTTT.

The chain employs TRBV30 and TRBJ2-5; 9 bases fit TRBD2. Germline-derived CDR1 and CDR2 are GTSNPN and SVGIG (reference sequence). V lost 3 bases, J lost 5 bases, and 10 bases stayed unmatched. The CDR3 covers 15 residues. CDR3 in amino acids: CAWSARGGLLETQYF. CDR3 coding DNA: TGTGCCTGGAGCGCGCGGGGGGGCCTTCTTGAGACCCAGTACTTC.

The chain has TRBV9 and TRBJ2-3; 15 positions agree with TRBD2. V lost 2 bases, J lost 0 bases, and 1 base stayed unmatched. The length of the CDR3 is 17 residues. Germline V gives CDR1 SGDLS, CDR2 YYNGEE. CDR3: CASSVGTSGGSTDTQYF. The CDR3 DNA sequence: TGTGCCAGCAGCGTTGGGACTAGCGGGGGGAGCACAGATACGCAGTATTTT.

CDR3: CASASQSRANYSGQEHSYEQYF. For the CDR3, the DNA is TGTGCCAGCGCCTCCCAGAGCAGGGCCAACTATTCAGGACAGGAACACTCCTACGAGCAGTACTTC. The J gene is TRBJ2-7, the V gene TRBV21-1; the table's D call, TRBD1, has no DNA check behind it. TRBV21-1 is a listed pseudogene. CDR3 length: 22 residues.

The rearrangement links TRBV29-1 to TRBJ1-1, with a weak D call TRBD1 (5 bases). The CDR3 contains 13 residues. V lost 4 bases and J lost 3, with 12 bases in between. The V gene's germline CDR1 is SQVTM and CDR2 ANQGSEA. The CDR3 sequence is CSVGMVGDTEAFF. The CDR3 DNA follows: TGCAGCGTTGGCATGGTAGGGGACACTGAAGCTTTCTTT.

This chain uses TRBV28 with TRBJ2-7, with TRBD2 as a possible D gene (5 bases). The germline gives CDR1 MDHEN, CDR2 SYDVKM. The V and J ends lost 7 bases and 1 base respectively, with 14 bases between them. This CDR3 has 14 residues. The CDR3 nucleotides read TGTGCCAGCAAGGGTAGCGTTCAGTCCTACGAGCAGTACTTC. Its protein product is CASKGSVQSYEQYF.

The chain is built from TRBV5-1 and TRBJ1-1; 8 bases align to TRBD1. CDR1 is SGHRS and CDR2 is YFSETQ in the germline V gene. With 4 bases clipped from V and 9 bases from J, the junction kept 8 bases outside the gene matches. This CDR3 comprises 13 residues. CDR3 loop: CASSPTGEDKAFF. DNA of the CDR3: TGCGCCAGCAGCCCGACAGGGGAGGATAAAGCTTTCTTT.

This clone was observed many times. The chain joins TRBV2 to TRBJ2-3, with a tentative D call TRBD2 (5 bases). V lost 3 bases, J lost 5 bases, and 24 bases lay in between. Germline V gene sequence: CDR1 SNHLY, CDR2 FYNNEI. The CDR3 spans 18 residues. CDR3 residues: CASSDLLIRTAVGDTQYF. The CDR3 region has the DNA TGTGCCAGCAGTGATCTCCTAATACGGACTGCGGTTGGAGATACGCAGTATTTT.

The V and J genes are TRBV7-8 and TRBJ2-5; D may be TRBD1 (5 bases). Germline CDR1 and CDR2: SGHVS and FQNEAQ. V was trimmed by 5 bases and J by 5 bases, leaving 24 bases between them. This CDR3 is built from 17 residues. CDR3 loop: CASSTAPPRAPRETQYF. The CDR3 DNA reads as TGTGCCAGCAGCACCGCCCCGCCCAGGGCCCCTCGGGAGACCCAGTACTTC.

The V and J genes are TRBV28 and TRBJ1-5; 7 bases fit TRBD1. This CDR3 contains 13 residues. Per germline, CDR1 MDHEN and CDR2 SYDVKM. The CDR3 protein is CADAGGVNQPQHF. Here the CDR3 DNA reads TGTGCAGACGCAGGGGGTGTCAATCAGCCCCAGCATTTT.

The rearrangement joins TRBV7-9 to TRBJ2-5; D remains ambiguous. The germline gives CDR1 SEHNR, CDR2 FQNEAQ (reference sequence). The CDR3 sequence is 15 residues long. Deletions cut 1 base from V and 3 bases from J, with 12 bases between. Here the CDR3 DNA reads TGTGCCAGCAGCTTAGGTACTGGAAGAAAAGAGACCCAGTACTTC. It translates to CASSLGTGRKETQYF.

The chain is built from TRBV7-9 and TRBJ1-1; 9 nucleotides match TRBD1. Per germline, CDR1 SEHNR and CDR2 FQNEAQ (reference sequence). The CDR3 has 15 amino acids. The ends lost 5 bases at V and 5 bases at J; junction bases unmatched: 9. The DNA of the CDR3 is TGTGCCAGCAGCCGACGGACAGGGGATGGGACTGAAGCTTTCTTT. Its protein product is CASSRRTGDGTEAFF.

The chain links TRBV6-6 to TRBJ2-2; 7 bases fit TRBD2. The CDR3 has 15 amino acids. V lost 2 bases to trimming and J lost 0 bases; unmatched junction nucleotides: 0. CDR1 is MNHNY and CDR2 is SVGAGI in the germline V gene (reference sequence). In DNA form, the CDR3 reads TGTGCCAGCAGTTACAGCGGGACGAACACCGGGGAGCTGTTTTTT. Translated, it gives CASSYSGTNTGELFF.